Each of the 27 T cell receptor beta chains below was sequenced from the same sample in a study of control samples from healthy donors and cancer patients. Produced via immunoSEQ multiplex PCR; TCRdb's table is partial and in-frame only. The sample holds about 170,000 clones; roughly 88% are singletons and the top ten take 4.5% to 6%. Sequenced: blood. The receptors shown here come from a woman in her thirties in good health.

The chain couples TRBV27 to TRBJ2-1; D gene uncertain. The germline CDR1 and CDR2 sequences are MNHEY and SMNVEV (reference sequence). The CDR3 spans 16 residues. V lost 6 bases and J lost 0, with 15 bases in between. CDR3 amino acids: CASRLTRAGSYNEQFF. CDR3 bases: TGTGCCAGCAGACTAACACGAGCAGGCTCCTACAATGAGCAGTTCTTC.

The chain has TRBV7-9 and TRBJ1-6, with D hard to call. Trimming removed 5 bases from V and 7 bases from J, with 9 bases in between. Per germline, CDR1 SEHNR and CDR2 FQNEAQ (reference sequence). The CDR3 contains 13 residues. The CDR3 bases are TGTGCCAGCAGCGCTTCAGGAAATTCACCCCTCCACTTT. Encoded protein: CASSASGNSPLHF.

J is TRBJ1-5 and V is TRBV19, with TRBD1 as a possible D gene (5 bases). V was cut by 3 bases and J by 5 bases, with 26 bases left in between. This CDR3 contains 19 residues. Germline V gene lookup returns CDR1 LNHDA and CDR2 SQIVND (reference sequence). The CDR3 bases are TGTGCCAGTAGTATGTCGGGACTTCACATCGAAAAGCGCTATCAGCCCCAGCATTTT. Translated, it gives CASSMSGLHIEKRYQPQHF.

This chain joins TRBV6-1 and TRBJ2-7; 8 bases map to TRBD2. Trimming at V came to 2 bases and at J to 1 base, leaving 4 bases not matched to a gene. CDR3 length: 15 amino acids. CDR1 is MNHNS and CDR2 is SASEGT in the germline V gene. CDR3 DNA sequence: TGTGCCAGCAGTGAACCCGGGACTAGTTCCTACGAGCAGTACGTC. Translating it yields CASSEPGTSSYEQYV.

The chain has TRBV5-4 and TRBJ1-2, with TRBD1 matching over 11 bases. V was clipped by 3 bases and J by 8 bases; unmatched bases: 3. CDR3 length: 13 residues. Germline V lookup: CDR1 SGHNT, CDR2 YYREEE (reference sequence). CDR3 bases: TGTGCCAGCAGCTGGGGACAGGGGGGCGGCTACACCTTC. This translates into CASSWGQGGGYTF.

The chain has TRBV11-1 and TRBJ1-2, with TRBD1 identical over 7 bases. V trimming: 5 bases; J trimming: 3 bases; junction bases outside the gene matches: 3. Germline assignment: CDR1 SGHAT and CDR2 FQDESV (reference sequence). The length of the CDR3 is 13 residues. CDR3 sequence reads: CASSAGGYYGYTF. The CDR3 DNA reads TGTGCCAGCAGCGCAGGGGGTTACTATGGCTACACCTTC.

This clone appeared a single time. The rearrangement uses TRBV6-1 and TRBJ1-1; TRBD1 is a possible D gene (6 bases). Germline CDR1 MNHNS, CDR2 SASEGT. The CDR3 contains 17 residues. V shed 1 base and J shed 2 bases, with 17 bases lying between them. CDR3 amino acids: CASSEGRGFGENTEAFF. DNA of the CDR3: TGTGCCAGCAGTGAAGGGAGGGGGTTCGGGGAAAACACTGAAGCTTTCTTT.

J is TRBJ1-2 and V is TRBV28; 8 bases line up with TRBD1. Trimming at V came to 4 bases and at J to 4 bases, leaving 2 bases not matched to a gene. CDR3 size: 13 residues. CDR1 is MDHEN and CDR2 is SYDVKM in the germline V gene. Here the CDR3 DNA reads TGTGCCAGCAGTTCGACAGGGGCCTATGGCTACACCTTC. Amino acid sequence: CASSSTGAYGYTF.

CDR3 in amino acids: CASSLYSMGPYEQYV. In DNA, the CDR3 is TGTGCCAGCAGCTTGTATTCCATGGGACCCTACGAGCAGTACGTC. The chain has TRBV5-6 and TRBJ2-7; D could derive from TRBD1 or TRBD2 (5 bases each). V dropped 1 base and J dropped 2 bases, with 13 bases sitting between them. Germline V CDR1 and CDR2: SGHDT, YYEEEE. This CDR3 is built from 15 residues.

The rearrangement links TRBV5-6 to TRBJ2-1, with D perhaps TRBD1 (5 bases). The V and J ends lost 2 bases and 4 bases respectively, with 13 bases between them. The CDR3 has 15 amino acids. CDR1 is SGHDT, CDR2 YYEEEE, per germline. For the CDR3, the DNA is TGTGCCAGCAGCTTACCGACAGTCATGTACAATGAGCAGTTCTTC. Protein sequence: CASSLPTVMYNEQFF.

The sample holds one count of this clone. The rearrangement joins TRBV5-1 to TRBJ1-1; maybe TRBD1 (6 bases). Germline V gene data show CDR1 as SGHRS and CDR2 as YFSETQ. V lost 1 base to trimming and J lost 3 bases, with 13 bases between them. There are 15 residues in the CDR3. In nucleotides, the CDR3 is TGCGCCAGCAGCTTGAAACCGGGACAAGACACTGAAGCTTTCTTT. As protein: CASSLKPGQDTEAFF.

The V gene is TRBV28, the J gene TRBJ1-1; D is uncertain. CDR1 MDHEN and CDR2 SYDVKM come from the germline V gene. This CDR3 spans 16 amino acids. V was pared by 8 bases and J by 0 bases, with 19 bases between. The CDR3 here is CASQPRLVYMNTEAFF. The DNA of the CDR3 is TGTGCCAGCCAACCGCGCCTAGTATACATGAACACTGAAGCTTTCTTT.

J is TRBJ2-3 and V is TRBV14; weak D call: TRBD2 (6 bases). V lost 7 bases and J lost 6, with 17 bases in between. The CDR3 totals 14 residues. The V gene's germline CDR1 is SGHDN and CDR2 FVKESK. The chain's CDR3 is CASKGRNSMDTQYF. The CDR3 coding sequence is TGTGCCAGCAAGGGGAGGAATTCAATGGATACGCAGTATTTT.

This chain connects TRBV3-1 (or the pseudogene TRBV3-2) to TRBJ2-7; 8 bases align to TRBD1. Germline values: CDR1 LGHDT, CDR2 YNNKEL (reference sequence). V was clipped by 3 bases and J by 5 bases; unmatched bases: 6. The CDR3 length is 14 residues. CDR3 in DNA: TGTGCCAGCAGCCACCCCGGACAGGGTAACGAGCAGTACTTC. Translation: CASSHPGQGNEQYF.

The gene calls are TRBV19 and TRBJ1-2; D remains ambiguous. Per germline, CDR1 LNHDA and CDR2 SQIVND (reference sequence). CDR3 size: 15 residues. V lost 5 bases, J lost 2 bases, and 15 bases lay in between. CDR3 nucleotides: TGTGCCAGTAGTGACCCCCCCACGGCCAACTATGGCTACACCTTC. Its translation: CASSDPPTANYGYTF.

The gene calls are TRBV3-1 (or the pseudogene TRBV3-2) and TRBJ1-6; D remains ambiguous. The CDR3 totals 14 residues. Deletions cut 1 base from V and 7 bases from J, with 8 bases between. Germline-derived CDR1 and CDR2 are LGHDT and YNNKEL (reference sequence). CDR3 in DNA: TGTGCCAGCAGCCAAGTGGCCAGGAATTCACCCCTCCACTTT. It codes for CASSQVARNSPLHF.

The genes are TRBV2 and TRBJ2-7, with D perhaps matching TRBD1 (7 bases). The CDR3 runs 15 residues. Germline V gene lookup returns CDR1 SNHLY and CDR2 FYNNEI. The V end lost 2 bases, the J end lost 7 bases, and 18 bases lay between the germline ends. CDR3 sequence: CASSEPTTGRREQYF. The DNA for the CDR3 is TGTGCCAGCAGTGAACCGACGACAGGGAGGAGGGAGCAGTACTTC.

This sequence joins TRBV7-9 and TRBJ1-1; D remains unclear. Germline values: CDR1 SEHNR, CDR2 FQNEAQ (reference sequence). V lost 11 bases and J lost 0, with 13 bases in between. The CDR3 consists of 13 residues. CDR3 region: CAAAADMNTEAFF. CDR3 bases: TGTGCCGCGGCAGCCGATATGAACACTGAAGCTTTCTTT.

This chain connects TRBV7-2 to TRBJ2-7, with 7 bases identical to TRBD1. The length of the CDR3 is 14 residues. Trimming at V came to 5 bases and at J to 3 bases, leaving 7 bases not matched to a gene. Germline-derived CDR1 and CDR2 are SGHTA and FQGNSA. The CDR3 spells CASSPETGIYEQYF. The CDR3, as DNA: TGTGCCAGCAGCCCCGAGACAGGGATCTACGAGCAGTACTTC.

CDR3 coding DNA: TGTGCCAGCAGCCCCTTGGACAGGGCCGATGAGCAGTTCTTC. It translates to CASSPLDRADEQFF. The chain uses TRBV5-4 and TRBJ2-1; TRBD1 matches at 8 bases. The CDR3 loop spans 14 amino acids. Germline V gene lookup returns CDR1 SGHNT and CDR2 YYREEE (reference sequence). The junction had 8 bases not matched to a gene; V was cut back by 4 bases and J by 8 bases.

This chain joins TRBV7-2 and TRBJ1-1; no firm D call. The germline gives CDR1 SGHTA, CDR2 FQGNSA. This CDR3 is 13 amino acids long. The germline V and J ends were trimmed by 7 bases and 10 bases, with 19 bases remaining between them. CDR3 sequence reads: CASTRTAQVAAFF. For the CDR3, the DNA is TGTGCCAGCACTCGCACTGCCCAGGTTGCAGCTTTCTTT.

J is TRBJ2-7 and V is TRBV27; TRBD1 aligns across 7 bases. The CDR3 totals 15 residues. V trimming: 4 bases; J trimming: 4 bases; junction bases outside the gene matches: 10. The V gene's germline CDR1 is MNHEY and CDR2 SMNVEV (reference sequence). The CDR3 here is CASSSRPGQRYEQYV. The CDR3 coding sequence is TGTGCCAGCAGTTCACGGCCGGGACAGAGGTACGAGCAGTACGTC.

V gene TRBV7-9 combines with J gene TRBJ1-4; D is ambiguous. CDR3 length: 14 residues. Germline V gene lookup returns CDR1 SEHNR and CDR2 FQNEAQ (reference sequence). Trimming shortened V by 5 bases and J by 8 bases, and 15 bases separated the two germline ends. CDR3 DNA sequence: TGTGCCAGCAGCAAGATGGAGGGCGGGGAAAAACTGTTTTTT. This encodes CASSKMEGGEKLFF. Looking up the rest from reference TRBV7-9 and TRBJ1-4 gives the full variable domain: DTGVSQNPRHKITKRGQNVTFRCDPISEHNRLYWYRQTLGQGPEFLTYFQNEAQLEKSRLLSDRFSAERPKGSFSTLEIQRTEQGDSAMYLCASSKMEGGEKLFFGSGTQLSVL.

The CDR3 DNA reads as TGTGCCAGCAGCCAATCCTGGCAGGACCGAAACACCATATATTTT. Protein product: CASSQSWQDRNTIYF. V and J are TRBV3-1 (or the pseudogene TRBV3-2) and TRBJ1-3; D not certain. The germline V and J ends were trimmed by 2 bases and 5 bases, with 13 bases remaining between them. Germline V gene data show CDR1 as LGHDT and CDR2 as YNNKEL (reference sequence). The CDR3 covers 15 residues.

The chain couples TRBV2 to TRBJ1-2; tentatively, D is TRBD1 (5 bases). Trimming left V 5 bases short and J 3 bases short, with 19 bases between. Looked up from germline, CDR1 is SNHLY and CDR2 is FYNNEI. The CDR3 runs to 16 residues. CDR3 protein: CASSSRRTGGDYGYTF. In nucleotides, the CDR3 is TGTGCCAGCAGTTCAAGGCGTACGGGGGGGGACTATGGCTACACCTTC.

About this clone itself: The DNA is left out, because the CDR3 cannot be placed on it with certainty; the CDR3 is given as TCRdb lists it. The chain has TRBV9 and TRBJ2-1. Looked up from germline, CDR1 is SGDLS and CDR2 is YYNGEE. Inclusive of both ends, the CDR3 amounts to 14 amino acids. The CDR3: CASSVATLGNEQFF.

The chain joins TRBV25-1 to TRBJ2-7; D is undetermined. V gave up 7 bases and J gave up 1 base, with 11 bases separating them. Per the germline V gene, CDR1 is MGHDK and CDR2 is SYGVNS. The CDR3 has 13 residues. CDR3 protein: CASNRAGSYEQYF. CDR3 nucleotides: TGTGCCAGCAATAGGGCCGGATCCTACGAGCAGTACTTC.